This T cell receptor beta chain was recorded in a study of blood T cell repertoires in COVID-19 (TCRdb year 2020). About the investigation overall: Samples from collaborators originated in the United States, Italy and Spain and spanned both the acute and convalescent phases of COVID-19. The material from the prospective study consisted of cDNA or gDNA derived from T cells, B-cell-depleted T cells, or PBMCs. A de-identified subject ID, COVID-19 status, age in years and sex were almost always included in the sample metadata. Where available, HLA class I and class II types were taken from metadata supplied by the sample provider and were not determined by assay-based typing. The repertoires were released in a freely available public database meant as a resource for research on the immune response to SARS-CoV-2. The dataset comprised deeply sampled blood TCRbeta repertoires from subjects exposed to, actively infected with, or recovered from COVID-19. Samples were obtained from the ongoing ImmuneRACE study (first 160 participants) and from 950 to 1,500 subjects provided by 6 global collaborators. Beyond this particular receptor, the publication reports: The quantity of clinical and demographic metadata differed by source and by participant and was supplied without curation.

Each collaborating institution followed its own protocols to collect whole blood in K2EDTA tubes. Collaborator samples were shipped for TCRbeta analysis as frozen whole blood, isolated PBMCs, or DNA extracted from either sample type. TCRbeta CDR3 regions were amplified from genomic DNA using the immunoSEQ Assay, a bias-controlled multiplex PCR. In the authors' own workflow: Within the assay, amplification of reference gene primers was used to estimate how many nucleated cells each sample contained. Sequence reads were collapsed and filtered to measure the absolute abundance of every unique TCRbeta CDR3 rearrangement. For each sample, productive Simpson clonality was calculated as the square root of Simpson's diversity index over productive rearrangements. As stored in TCRdb, this immuneACCESS dataset retains in-frame rearrangements with V and J assigned. A fraction of the clones does not appear; measured against another copy, unresolved V genes explain less than half of the discrepancy, and the remainder lacks a known reason. D and trimming were read from the DNA, whereas the V and J calls and clone size are those reported in that table. The sample includes 70,000 to 95,000 clones, with roughly 77% observed a single time. Together, the top ten hold 10% to 15% of the sample.

V loses 8 bases, J loses 3 bases, and the germline ends lie 22 bases apart. From the cysteine up to the phenylalanine, the CDR3 has a length of 16 residues. CDR3 DNA is the only sequence kept; it has 48 bases, read in frame from the first base. CDR1 and CDR2, per the germline V gene (reference sequence), are LGHDT and YNNKEL. A remark on this clone: Its antigen remains unidentified. Base qualities are not provided; no much larger clone lies one nucleotide away.

Source material: peripheral blood. The TCR sequence derives from a human donor in a cohort sampled during active COVID-19. The chain employs TRBV3-1 (or the pseudogene TRBV3-2) and TRBJ1-2, with TRBD1 perhaps the D gene, on 5 matching bases. The sequenced DNA: TGTGCCAGCCTACCCCGGGACTTTGGAGTTCACTATGGCTACACCTTC. It translates as CASLPRDFGVHYGYTF.